Described below is a single T cell receptor beta chain sequence and its context. Reverse transcription used around 540 ng RNA and constant-region primers for alpha and beta. Each of the alpha and beta chains got its own library through chain-specific third strand synthesis with indices. TCRdb independently ran MiXCR on the 5' RACE reads; one entry per CDR3 protein. The table shows fewer than 7,500 distinct CDR3 sequences, with 10% to 11% occurring only once. Whole blood was used without fractionation, so all unsorted peripheral T cells were included. The source of the sample is a study of HIV-infected patients and healthy controls. Study-level background: About 65% of the sixteen became undetectable by the second bleed, and all after another year of therapy.

This CDR3 contains 14 residues. The V end was cut by 1 base, the J end by 1 base, with 7 bases between. Germline V gene lookup returns CDR1 KGHSH and CDR2 LQKENI. Material: blood, obtained before antiretroviral therapy. The gene calls are TRBV18 and TRBJ1-1, with a possible D match to TRBD1 (5 bases). This clonotype was obtained from an adult with HIV infection. This CDR3 is CASSPLTENTEAFF. The DNA for the CDR3 is TGTGCCAGCTCACCACTGACAGAGAACACTGAAGCTTTCTTT.